One sample yielded the 22 T cell receptor beta chains listed below, sequenced in a study of T cell responses to AZD1222 COVID-19 vaccine. Here immunoSEQ multiplex PCR was the method, and the copy in TCRdb shows in-frame clones only, minus some. The sample includes 100,000 to 130,000 clones, around 91% seen only once; the top ten take 20% to 25%. The specimen comprised peripheral blood, sampled on day 0 of AZD1222 vaccination. These receptors were taken from an adult in good health.

V gene TRBV19 combines with J gene TRBJ1-3; D might be TRBD1 (6 bases). Trimming took off 3 bases at V and 1 base at J, with 10 bases between the two ends. This CDR3 is built from 15 residues. Germline values: CDR1 LNHDA, CDR2 SQIVND (reference sequence). The CDR3 nucleotides are TGTGCCAGTAGTATTCAACAGGGTTCTGGAAACACCATATATTTT. This gives the protein CASSIQQGSGNTIYF.

This rearrangement joins TRBV5-1 to TRBJ1-1; tentatively, D is TRBD1 (5 bases). Trimming took 6 bases from V and 4 from J, leaving 13 bases between them. The CDR3 has 13 residues. Germline V gives CDR1 SGHRS, CDR2 YFSETQ. Here the CDR3 reads CASNDGGFTEAFF. Written as DNA, the CDR3 is TGCGCCAGCAACGACGGGGGATTCACTGAAGCTTTCTTT.

This clone was counted only a few times. The chain carries TRBV7-2 and TRBJ1-1, with D unresolved. The V gene lost 6 bases and the J gene lost 6 bases, with 14 bases spanning the gap. The CDR3 consists of 13 residues. Germline CDR1 and CDR2: SGHTA and FQGNSA. The CDR3 sequence: CASSAGWRAEAFF. CDR3 sequence (DNA): TGTGCCAGCAGTGCTGGGTGGCGGGCTGAAGCTTTCTTT.

The chain couples TRBV27 to TRBJ2-7, with D tentatively TRBD2 (5 bases). Germline CDR1 reads MNHEY; CDR2 reads SMNVEV (reference sequence). There are 11 residues in the CDR3. V lost 7 bases, J lost 4 bases, and 8 bases lay in between. The CDR3 DNA sequence: TGTGCCAGCAAAGAGGGTTACGAGCAGTACTTC. Its protein product is CASKEGYEQYF.

The chain links TRBV7-2 to TRBJ2-7; either TRBD1 or TRBD2 may fit D (5 bases each). This CDR3 is built from 15 residues. CDR1 and CDR2 from the germline V gene are SGHTA and FQGNSA. V lost 5 bases and J 0 bases, leaving 14 bases between the germline ends. Here the CDR3 reads CASSPPGRSSYEQYF. The CDR3 DNA follows: TGTGCCAGCAGCCCCCCGGGGCGAAGCTCCTACGAGCAGTACTTC.

The CDR3 bases are TGTGCCAGCAGGTCGGAGGGTCTCCCGAACACTGAAGCTTTCTTT. Translated: CASRSEGLPNTEAFF. The V gene is TRBV2, the J gene TRBJ1-1, with unresolved D. V was pared by 6 bases and J by 1 base, with 15 bases between. The CDR3 is 15 residues long. Germline V gene lookup returns CDR1 SNHLY and CDR2 FYNNEI. Full variable domain (rest looked up from reference TRBV2 and TRBJ1-1): EPEVTQTPSHQVTQMGQEVILRCVPISNHLYFYWYRQILGQKVEFLVSFYNNEISEKSEIFDDQFSVERPDGSNFTLKIRSTKLEDSAMYFCASRSEGLPNTEAFFGQGTRLTVV.

The V gene is TRBV2, the J gene TRBJ2-1; 10 nucleotides line up with TRBD2. The V and J ends lost 5 bases and 8 bases, in that order; junction bases with no gene match: 9. The CDR3 loop spans 15 amino acids. The germline V gene has CDR1 SNHLY and CDR2 FYNNEI. CDR3 amino acids: CASSPGLAEAHEQFF. The DNA for the CDR3 is TGTGCCAGCAGTCCCGGACTAGCGGAGGCCCATGAGCAGTTCTTC.

The chain combines TRBV19 with TRBJ1-6; D gene ambiguous. The V and J ends lost 5 bases and 8 bases respectively, with 10 bases between them. In germline, CDR1 is LNHDA, CDR2 SQIVND (reference sequence). The CDR3 consists of 13 residues. CDR3 sequence reads: CASSGSVDSPLHF. CDR3 coding DNA: TGTGCCAGTAGTGGAAGTGTTGATTCACCCCTCCACTTT.

This clone has only one observation. The rearrangement joins TRBV18 to TRBJ2-6; D is uncertain. The CDR3 runs to 16 residues. The V end lost 1 base, the J end lost 0 bases, and 7 bases lay between the germline ends. Looked up from germline, CDR1 is KGHSH and CDR2 is LQKENI. The CDR3 sequence is CASSPLRASGANVLTF. In nucleotides, the CDR3 is TGTGCCAGCTCACCACTTCGTGCCTCTGGGGCCAACGTCCTGACTTTC. The variable domain in full, completed from reference TRBV18 and TRBJ2-6, reads NAGVMQNPRHLVRRRGQEARLRCSPMKGHSHVYWYRQLPEEGLKFMVYLQKENIIDESGMPKERFSAEFPKEGPSILRIQQVVRGDSAAYFCASSPLRASGANVLTFGAGSRLTVL.

The V call is TRBV5-4, the J call TRBJ2-2, with 9 bases identical to TRBD1. After removal of 2 bases from V and 5 bases from J, the junction contained 4 bases not matched to a gene. There are 15 residues in the CDR3. Germline loops: CDR1 SGHNT, CDR2 YYREEE (reference sequence). CDR3 DNA: TGTGCCAGCAGCTTAAGGACAGGGGAGACCGGGGAGCTGTTTTTT. Protein product: CASSLRTGETGELFF. The complete variable domain, with remaining parts taken from reference TRBV5-4 and TRBJ2-2, reads ETGVTQSPTHLIKTRGQQVTLRCSSQSGHNTVSWYQQALGQGPQFIFQYYREEENGRGNFPPRFSGLQFPNYSSELNVNALELDDSALYLCASSLRTGETGELFFGEGSRLTVL.

V usage is TRBV6-5 and J usage is TRBJ1-2; D perhaps matches TRBD1 (5 bases). Germline loops: CDR1 MNHEY, CDR2 SVGAGI. The CDR3 has 14 residues. Trimming removed 2 bases from V and 4 bases from J, with 11 bases in between. DNA of the CDR3: TGTGCCAGCAGTTACGCCCTAAGGGGCTATGGCTACACCTTC. It specifies CASSYALRGYGYTF.

This clone was seen just once. This sequence joins TRBV2 and TRBJ2-7; no definite D call. The CDR3 is made up of 12 amino acids. CDR1 is SNHLY and CDR2 is FYNNEI in the germline V gene. The V end was cut by 4 bases, the J end by 7 bases, with 11 bases between. As DNA, the CDR3 is TGTGCCAGCAGTGCCCGACCGGAAGAGCAGTACTTC. As protein: CASSARPEEQYF.

The chain has TRBV5-1 and TRBJ2-1; D is unresolved. The germline gives CDR1 SGHRS, CDR2 YFSETQ. V lost 1 base and J 10 bases, leaving 12 bases between the germline ends. The CDR3 loop spans 13 amino acids. Here the CDR3 reads CASSLSRSGEQFF. For the CDR3, the DNA is TGCGCCAGCAGCTTGTCAAGGTCCGGGGAGCAGTTCTTC.

The genes are TRBV11-2 and TRBJ2-7; D might be TRBD1 (6 bases). This CDR3 has 14 residues. V dropped 6 bases and J dropped 3 bases, with 15 bases sitting between them. Germline assignment: CDR1 SGHAT and CDR2 FQNNGV. CDR3 residues: CASRRTDSLYEQYF. The CDR3 DNA reads as TGTGCCAGCAGAAGAACGGACAGCCTCTACGAGCAGTACTTC.

The gene calls are TRBV2 and TRBJ2-7; D ambiguous. CDR1 is SNHLY, CDR2 FYNNEI, per germline. V dropped 6 bases and J dropped 7 bases, with 10 bases sitting between them. The CDR3 contains 11 residues. CDR3: CASRWIGEQYF. For the CDR3, the DNA is TGTGCCAGCAGATGGATCGGGGAGCAGTACTTC. Based on the CDR3 plus reference TRBV2 and TRBJ2-7, the full variable domain is EPEVTQTPSHQVTQMGQEVILRCVPISNHLYFYWYRQILGQKVEFLVSFYNNEISEKSEIFDDQFSVERPDGSNFTLKIRSTKLEDSAMYFCASRWIGEQYFGPGTRLTVT.

This rearrangement joins TRBV12-5 to TRBJ1-3; tentatively, D is TRBD1 (6 bases). Looked up from germline, CDR1 is LGHNT and CDR2 is FRNRAP. CDR3 length: 18 residues. Deletions cut 0 bases from V and 4 bases from J, with 19 bases between. CDR3 residues: CASGLVRGGPTQGNTIYF. In nucleotides, the CDR3 is TGTGCTAGTGGTTTGGTACGGGGGGGGCCGACCCAGGGAAACACCATATATTTT.

J is TRBJ2-5 and V is TRBV5-1; D could derive from TRBD1 or TRBD2 (5 bases each). This CDR3 region has 14 residues. The V end was cut by 4 bases, the J end by 5 bases, with 15 bases between. CDR1 is SGHRS, CDR2 YFSETQ, per germline. The CDR3 sequence: CASSARDPRETQYF. For the CDR3, the DNA is TGCGCCAGCAGCGCCCGGGACCCAAGGGAGACCCAGTACTTC.

This clone was observed once. The chain recombines TRBV7-9 with TRBJ1-2; the match to TRBD1 covers 8 bases. The germline V gene has CDR1 SEHNR and CDR2 FQNEAQ (reference sequence). Trimming cost V 5 bases and J 5 bases; bases outside gene matches: 16. This CDR3 has 17 residues. CDR3 amino acids: CASSRFGDRREGYGYTF. The DNA of the CDR3 is TGTGCCAGCAGCCGGTTCGGGGACAGGCGAGAGGGGTATGGCTACACCTTC.

The J gene is TRBJ1-1, the V gene TRBV18; no firm D call. Germline CDR1 is KGHSH and CDR2 is LQKENI. V was cut by 0 bases and J by 5 bases, with 7 bases left in between. The CDR3 contains 13 residues. CDR3 DNA: TGTGCCAGCTCACCACCGGGGAGGACTGAAGCTTTCTTT. Protein product: CASSPPGRTEAFF.

The chain joins TRBV19 to TRBJ2-3, with D perhaps TRBD2 (5 bases). With 5 bases removed from V and 1 base from J, the gap between germline ends came to 16 bases. This CDR3 contains 16 residues. The germline gives CDR1 LNHDA, CDR2 SQIVND (reference sequence). The CDR3 coding sequence is TGTGCCAGTAGTCTCCGCCCGGACTTGGGCACAGATACGCAGTATTTT. Its protein is CASSLRPDLGTDTQYF.

The table lists this clone with a count of one. V gene TRBV6-4 combines with J gene TRBJ1-1; the match to TRBD1 covers 7 bases. This CDR3 spans 13 amino acids. Germline assignment: CDR1 MRHNA and CDR2 SNTAGT. J was trimmed by 8 bases and V by 3 bases; bases with no gene match: 6. CDR3 in amino acids: CASSDRDRAEAFF. The CDR3 DNA is TGTGCCAGCAGTGATCGAGACAGGGCCGAAGCTTTCTTT.

This clone occurred a few times. CDR3 amino acids: CASARGDRVSYEQYF. CDR3 nucleotides: TGTGCCAGCGCCCGGGGGGACAGGGTTTCCTACGAGCAGTACTTC. This chain connects TRBV27 to TRBJ2-7, with 9 bases identical to TRBD1. Germline V gene data show CDR1 as MNHEY and CDR2 as SMNVEV (reference sequence). This CDR3 is 15 amino acids long. With 8 bases clipped from V and 1 base from J, the junction kept 9 bases outside the gene matches.